These 8 T cell receptor beta chains were sequenced from one sample in a study of T cell repertoires in cytomegalovirus infection. TCRdb itself ran the reads through MiXCR, one entry per CDR3 protein. The sample consists of some 700,000 distinct CDR3 sequences, 33% of them appearing once. Their specific antigens are unknown. The sequencing used cultured PBMCs, collected from culture after CMV antigen stimulation. These receptor sequences come from a human donor in good health (CMV status not recorded). Some clones in this sample may be carry-over from other donors' samples.

In this sample, this clonotype turned up a few times. This chain uses TRBV12-3 or TRBV12-4 with TRBJ1-4; TRBD1 matches 7 bases. The V gene end was trimmed by 5 bases and the J gene end by 11 bases; junction bases not matched to a gene: 11. This CDR3 has 14 amino acids. The CDR3: CASSATGDGRKLFF. The CDR3 nucleotides are TGTGCCAGCAGTGCCACAGGGGACGGGAGGAAACTGTTTTTT.

In its sample, this clonotype was seen many times. J is TRBJ2-1 and V is TRBV7-8; 10 positions agree with TRBD2. This CDR3 is 16 amino acids long. V lost 5 bases and J lost 7; bases outside the gene matches: 11. Germline loops: CDR1 SGHVS, CDR2 FQNEAQ. DNA of the CDR3: TGTGCCAGCAGCATCATTAGCGGGGGGCCCGGGAATGAGCAGTTCTTC. This encodes CASSIISGGPGNEQFF.

The chain is built from TRBV12-3 or TRBV12-4 and TRBJ2-7, with 8 positions matching TRBD1. V trimming: 5 bases; J trimming: 7 bases; junction bases outside the gene matches: 10. The CDR3 runs 14 residues. The CDR3 DNA is TGTGCCAGCAGTCCGAGGGACAGGTTTAGGGAGCAGTACTTC. It yields the protein CASSPRDRFREQYF.

This clonotype was observed a handful of times. The chain is built from TRBV20-1 and TRBJ2-7; 10 nucleotides align to TRBD1. The length of the CDR3 is 15 residues. The germline CDR1 and CDR2 sequences are DFQATT and SNEGSKA (reference sequence). With V trimmed by 5 bases and J by 5 bases, 12 bases remained unmatched. The CDR3 loop is CSAAHSGTGAHEQYF. The CDR3 DNA is TGCAGTGCTGCACATTCCGGGACAGGGGCCCACGAGCAGTACTTC.

Here the CDR3 DNA reads TGTGCCAGCAGACCCTTTAGCGGAGCGTACAATGAGCAGTTCTTC. Translated, it gives CASRPFSGAYNEQFF. V is TRBV12-3 or TRBV12-4 and J is TRBJ2-1, with a possible D match to TRBD2 (6 bases). The CDR3 length is 15 residues. V lost 6 bases to trimming and J lost 4 bases, with 16 bases between them.

The chain has TRBV18 and TRBJ1-1, with D perhaps matching TRBD1 (6 bases). The CDR3 runs to 16 residues. Germline V gene sequence: CDR1 KGHSH, CDR2 LQKENI. The germline V and J ends were trimmed by 1 base and 3 bases, with 15 bases remaining between them. The CDR3 spells CASSPRPGNRDTEAFF. In DNA, the CDR3 is TGTGCCAGCTCACCACGACCCGGGAACAGGGACACTGAAGCTTTCTTT.

The chain is built from TRBV12-3 or TRBV12-4 and TRBJ2-2; 10 positions match TRBD1. CDR3 length: 14 residues. With 6 bases clipped from V and 5 bases from J, the junction kept 3 bases outside the gene matches. CDR3: CASRVGQGTGELFF. DNA of the CDR3: TGTGCCAGCAGGGTGGGACAGGGGACCGGGGAGCTGTTTTTT.

Regarding this clonotype: Compared with germline, one end of the junction differs, possibly owing to a read error. The chain has TRBV4-1 and TRBJ1-4, with TRBD1 as a possible D gene (5 bases). Germline V gene sequence: CDR1 MGHRA, CDR2 YSYEKL. The CDR3 consists of 17 residues. The CDR3 coding sequence is TGCGCCAGCAGCCAAGAGGGTAGGGGCATGACTAGTGAAAAACTGTTTTTT. It encodes CASSQEGRGMTSEKLFF.